These 3 T cell receptor beta chains were all obtained from the same sample, sequenced in a study of T cells in Graves' hyperthyroidism and ophthalmopathy. TCR beta CDR3 sequences were amplified from RNA transcripts. Initially, a first-round RT-PCR of the TCR CDR3 employed the HTBI primer set. TCRdb reprocessed the multiplex PCR reads via MiXCR and lists one record per CDR3 protein. The sample yields some 340,000 distinct CDR3 sequences, around 15% seen once. Material: blood. All receptors come from a woman in her forties with Graves' ophthalmopathy.

The chain is built from TRBV20-1 and TRBJ2-3, with D uncertain. The CDR3 is 14 amino acids. The germline CDR1 and CDR2 sequences are DFQATT and SNEGSKA (reference sequence). Trimming removed 1 base from V and 1 base from J, with 9 bases in between. The CDR3 loop reads CSARAPEGTDTQYF. The CDR3 DNA reads as TGCAGTGCTAGAGCCCCTGAGGGCACAGATACGCAGTATTTT.

This chain uses TRBV5-1 with TRBJ2-3; D unclear. The V end was cut by 7 bases, the J end by 1 base, with 10 bases between. This CDR3 is built from 13 residues. Germline assignment: CDR1 SGHRS and CDR2 YFSETQ. CDR3 coding DNA: TGCGCCAGCGGGAAGTGGGGCACAGATACGCAGTATTTT. This gives the protein CASGKWGTDTQYF. Filled out from reference TRBV5-1 and TRBJ2-3, the complete variable domain reads KAGVTQTPRYLIKTRGQQVTLSCSPISGHRSVSWYQQTPGQGLQFLFEYFSETQRNKGNFPGRFSGRQFSNSRSEMNVSTLELGDSALYLCASGKWGTDTQYFGPGTRLTVL.

The V call is TRBV18, the J call TRBJ2-3; 11 bases are shared with TRBD2. The CDR3 extends over 15 amino acids. Trimming at V came to 6 bases and at J to 1 base, leaving 3 bases not matched to a gene. Germline CDR1 and CDR2: KGHSH and LQKENI. In DNA, the CDR3 is TGTGCCAGCTCGCGACTAGCGGGGCGCACAGATACGCAGTATTTT. The encoded protein is CASSRLAGRTDTQYF.